The sequence of this T cell receptor (beta chain) was determined in a study of tumor and adjacent non-tumor tissue in lung cancer. Study background: Histology: under 15 adenocarcinoma, 2 squamous cell carcinoma, 1 small cell lung cancer. The study, taken as a whole, reports: Tumor tissue had significantly higher TCR diversity than normal lung. In normal lung, the top 100 clones were significantly more dominant than in tumor.

This sample's RNA came from whole unsorted tissue. Between August and November 2014, newly diagnosed, chemotherapy-naive lung cancer patients underwent thoracic surgery in China. Germline CDR1 is SGHRS and CDR2 is YFSETQ. This CDR3 contains 17 residues. V dropped 0 bases and J dropped 1; count of bases not matched to a gene: 4. TCRbeta libraries were built with three rounds of nested PCR, modified from ARM-PCR. Using its own MiXCR run on the multiplex PCR reads, TCRdb lists one record per CDR3 protein. The data hold approximately 70,000 distinct CDR3 sequences, with around 73% observed a single time. This clonotype appeared many times. Its specificity is unknown.

This chain connects TRBV5-1 to TRBJ2-1, with TRBD2 matching 10 bases. The sequence derives from a man aged 55 to 70 with non-small cell lung cancer. Sequencing was carried out using lung tumor tissue. CDR3 in amino acids: CASSLDLAGVSYNEQFF. CDR3 DNA: TGCGCCAGCAGCTTGGATCTAGCGGGAGTATCCTACAATGAGCAGTTCTTC.